This T cell receptor beta chain was found in a study of T-cell memory formation after mild COVID-19. Study results and caveats: Among clones contracting day 15 to 85, CD4/CD8 was balanced, whereas later expanders leaned CD4+.

5'RACE with constant-segment primers built TCRalpha and TCRbeta cDNA libraries with UMIs. TCRdb recomputed calls from the 5' RACE reads with MiXCR, one row per CDR3 protein. Found here are about 340,000 distinct CDR3 sequences, 10% to 15% of them singletons; the top ten hold 20% to 25%. Germline assignment: CDR1 SGHTA and CDR2 FQGTGA. CDR3 length: 14 residues. The junction had 6 bases not matched to a gene; V was cut back by 8 bases and J by 2 bases. In regard to this clonotype: The target antigen is unknown.

The sequenced sample consisted of PBMCs or a T cell subset sorted from them (not recorded which). The rearrangement joins TRBV7-3 to TRBJ2-7; 10 bases fit TRBD1. This sequence originates from a man between 18 and 29 years old who had mild COVID-19 (a few samples of this study predate the infection). Cell type and time point are not known. CDR3 DNA: TGTGCCAGCGGTTTCGACAGGGGGCCCTACGAGCAGTACTTC. Translation gives CASGFDRGPYEQYF. The variable domain in full, completed from reference TRBV7-3 and TRBJ2-7, reads GAGVSQTPSNKVTEKGKYVELRCDPISGHTALYWYRQSLGQGPEFLIYFQGTGAADDSGLPNDRFFAVRPEGSVSTLKIQRTERGDSAVYLCASGFDRGPYEQYFGPGTRLTVT.